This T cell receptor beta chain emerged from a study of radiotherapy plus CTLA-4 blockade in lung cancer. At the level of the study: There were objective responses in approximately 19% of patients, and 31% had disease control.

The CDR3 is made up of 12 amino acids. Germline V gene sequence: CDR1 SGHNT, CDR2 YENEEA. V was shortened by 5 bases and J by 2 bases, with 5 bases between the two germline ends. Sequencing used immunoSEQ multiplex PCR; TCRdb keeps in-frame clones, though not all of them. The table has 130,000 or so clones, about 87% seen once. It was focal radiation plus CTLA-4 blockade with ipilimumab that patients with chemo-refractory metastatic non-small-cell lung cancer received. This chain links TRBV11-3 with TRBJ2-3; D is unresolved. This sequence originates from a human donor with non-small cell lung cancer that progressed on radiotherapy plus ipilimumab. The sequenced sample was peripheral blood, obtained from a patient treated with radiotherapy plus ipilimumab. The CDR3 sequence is CASSPNTDTQYF. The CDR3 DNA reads TGTGCCAGCAGCCCAAACACAGATACGCAGTATTTT. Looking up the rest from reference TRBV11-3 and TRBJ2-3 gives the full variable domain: EAGVVQSPRYKIIEKKQPVAFWCNPISGHNTLYWYLQNLGQGPELLIRYENEEAVDDSQLPKDRFSAERLKGVDSTLKIQPAELGDSAVYLCASSPNTDTQYFGPGTRLTVL.